This T cell receptor (beta chain) derives from a study of naive and memory T cell subsets. Notes on the study in general: This RNA-based method may be sensitive to activation-related transcript changes.

A few counts support this clonotype. The target antigen is unknown. Four PCR rounds used nested alpha and beta constant region primers plus the SP2 primer. TCRdb independently ran MiXCR on the UMI-ligation and nested PCR reads; one entry per CDR3 protein. Among about 37,000 distinct CDR3 sequences listed, 9.5% to 11% were seen once. Sample treatment: skin biopsy from PPD injection site in Mantoux-positive individual. TCR cDNA received a 3' ligated oligonucleotide that carried a UMI. Individuals with a positive Mantoux test gave biopsies from PPD-injected skin. Reverse transcription used DNase-treated unsorted total RNA, aiming for roughly 1 to 1,100 ng. This material consisted of skin, taken from a tuberculin skin test site. The sequence came from an adult in good health.

CDR3 loop: CASSSQEKPYNEQFF. The CDR3 DNA reads TGTGCCAGCAGCTCACAAGAGAAGCCTTACAATGAGCAGTTCTTC. The gene calls are TRBV7-9 and TRBJ2-1, with D hard to call. This CDR3 comprises 15 residues. Germline V CDR1 and CDR2: SEHNR, FQNEAQ (reference sequence). V shed 4 bases and J shed 4 bases, with 14 bases lying between them.